The 19 T cell receptor beta chains reported below all come from one sample, sequenced in a study of cytomegalovirus exposure and HLA in healthy donors. PCR primers comprised 60 Vbeta and 13 Jbeta primers. TCRdb keeps only in-frame clones here, not all; method: immunoSEQ multiplex PCR. Of some 120,000 clones listed, approximately 80% are singletons. The specimen was PBMCs. These receptor sequences come from a woman aged 25 to 39 in good health and CMV-seronegative.

This clone appeared once. This chain links TRBV10-3 with TRBJ2-5, with D possibly matching TRBD1 (6 bases). Between the trimmed V and J ends, which lost 10 bases and 5 bases, there was a span of 26 bases. Looked up from germline, CDR1 is ENHRY and CDR2 is SYGVKD. The CDR3 loop spans 16 amino acids. CDR3 sequence reads: CATWKGEPKSTETQYF. CDR3 nucleotide sequence: TGTGCCACCTGGAAGGGGGAGCCCAAATCCACGGAGACCCAGTACTTC.

This rearrangement joins TRBV19 to TRBJ1-2; no definite D call. The CDR3 runs 12 residues. Germline-derived CDR1 and CDR2 are LNHDA and SQIVND (reference sequence). Between the trimmed V and J ends, which lost 1 base and 8 bases, there was a span of 8 bases. CDR3 loop: CASSIVGFGYTF. The CDR3 DNA is TGTGCCAGTAGTATAGTCGGGTTCGGCTACACCTTC.

This sequence joins TRBV7-8 and TRBJ2-3; 9 bases line up with TRBD1. Losses at the gene ends were 7 bases for V and 6 bases for J; bases not matched to a gene: 8. The CDR3 length is 14 residues. CDR1 and CDR2 (germline): SGHVS, FQNEAQ. The CDR3 DNA sequence: TGTGCCAGCACCGGGACAGGGTCCCTGGATACGCAGTATTTT. Translation gives CASTGTGSLDTQYF.

This sequence joins TRBV7-7 and TRBJ2-1; TRBD2 matches at 10 bases. Germline V CDR1 and CDR2: SSHAT, FNYEAQ (reference sequence). The CDR3 totals 15 residues. Trimming took 4 bases from V and 5 from J; bases not matched to a gene: 5. The CDR3 region has the DNA TGTGCCAGCAGCTCTGGGACTAGCGAAAACAATGAGCAGTTCTTC. It encodes CASSSGTSENNEQFF.

This sequence joins TRBV11-2 and TRBJ1-1, with D possibly TRBD1 on 5 matching bases. CDR1 is SGHAT and CDR2 is FQNNGV in the germline V gene. V was cut by 0 bases and J by 6 bases, with 14 bases left in between. The CDR3 is 15 amino acids. CDR3 protein: CASSLDGGGVPEAFF. CDR3 bases: TGTGCCAGCAGCTTAGATGGGGGGGGAGTCCCTGAAGCTTTCTTT. The whole variable domain, remainder taken from reference TRBV11-2 and TRBJ1-1, is EAGVAQSPRYKIIEKRQSVAFWCNPISGHATLYWYQQILGQGPKLLIQFQNNGVVDDSQLPKDRFSAERLKGVDSTLKIQPAKLEDSAVYLCASSLDGGGVPEAFFGQGTRLTVV.

This clone was observed once. The chain carries TRBV27 and TRBJ2-5, with 10 positions matching TRBD2. The last part of the DNA fits TRBJ2-7 better; the J call may be wrong. This CDR3 has 16 amino acids. Germline V CDR1 and CDR2: MNHEY, SMNVEV (reference sequence). CDR3 DNA: TGTGCCAGCAGTTCGTCCGGGACTAGCGCTTACTACGAGCAGTACTTC. It is translated as CASSSSGTSAYYEQYF.

This chain connects TRBV11-2 to TRBJ2-7; D is unresolved. The CDR3 is 13 residues long. The germline V and J ends were trimmed by 2 bases and 4 bases, with 9 bases remaining between them. The V gene's germline CDR1 is SGHAT and CDR2 FQNNGV. The CDR3 reads CASSLNPEYEQYF. The CDR3 DNA sequence: TGTGCCAGCAGCTTAAATCCCGAGTACGAGCAGTACTTC.

This clone was counted once. The chain uses TRBV5-1 and TRBJ2-1, with 7 nucleotides matching TRBD2. Germline-derived CDR1 and CDR2 are SGHRS and YFSETQ. The CDR3 is 15 residues long. J was trimmed by 8 bases and V by 4 bases; bases with no gene match: 12. DNA of the CDR3: TGCGCCAGCAGCGGAACGGGAGGTTTTATCCATGAGCAGTTCTTC. Amino acid sequence: CASSGTGGFIHEQFF.

The rearrangement joins TRBV30 to TRBJ1-3; the D is unclear. CDR1 GTSNPN and CDR2 SVGIG come from the germline V gene (reference sequence). The CDR3 is made up of 15 amino acids. V shed 0 bases and J shed 0 bases, with 9 bases lying between them. The DNA for the CDR3 is TGTGCCTGGAGTGTTGACGGGGACTCTGGAAACACCATATATTTT. This encodes CAWSVDGDSGNTIYF.

The CDR3 DNA sequence: TGTGCCAGCAGCCTACTAGTTGGGACAGGAGCCTACGAGCAGTACTTC. Residues: CASSLLVGTGAYEQYF. The chain combines TRBV7-9 with TRBJ2-7; 8 bases line up with TRBD1. This CDR3 has 16 residues. Germline trimming cut 5 bases from V and 2 bases from J; bases unmatched to any gene: 11. Per germline, CDR1 SEHNR and CDR2 FQNEAQ (reference sequence).

V is TRBV27 and J is TRBJ2-7, with D tentatively TRBD2 (5 bases). The germline CDR1 and CDR2 sequences are MNHEY and SMNVEV (reference sequence). The V end lost 1 base, the J end lost 2 bases, and 15 bases lay between the germline ends. The CDR3 is made up of 16 amino acids. DNA of the CDR3: TGTGCCAGCAGTTTATTTCGAGTCGAGGGCCCCTACGAGCAGTACTTC. This translates into CASSLFRVEGPYEQYF.

This clone has just a few counts. The gene calls are TRBV21-1 and TRBJ2-7; the DNA was not compared with TRBD2, the D call given in the table. TRBV21-1 corresponds to a pseudogene. The CDR3 loop spans 12 amino acids. CDR3: CAPYRLVYEQYF. Here the CDR3 DNA reads TGTGCCCCCTACCGTTTAGTCTACGAGCAGTACTTC.

This chain joins TRBV9 and TRBJ2-7, with 15 bases matching TRBD2. Germline V CDR1 and CDR2: SGDLS, YYNGEE. V lost 4 bases, J lost 5 bases, and 7 bases stayed unmatched. This CDR3 is 16 amino acids long. This CDR3 reads CASSPRTSGRVNEQYF. The CDR3, as DNA: TGTGCCAGCAGCCCGCGGACTAGCGGGAGGGTCAACGAGCAGTACTTC.

V is TRBV27 and J is TRBJ1-1; perhaps TRBD1 as D (6 bases). V was trimmed by 2 bases and J by 8 bases, leaving 24 bases between them. Germline CDR1 is MNHEY and CDR2 is SMNVEV (reference sequence). The CDR3 sequence is 17 residues long. The CDR3 DNA is TGTGCCAGCAGTTTAAGGGTTCGCGGGGGCGCCCAGAGAGAAGCTTTCTTT. Translating it yields CASSLRVRGGAQREAFF.

V and J are TRBV19 and TRBJ1-1, with TRBD1 matching over 10 bases. The length of the CDR3 is 17 residues. Per the germline V gene, CDR1 is LNHDA and CDR2 is SQIVND (reference sequence). J was trimmed by 0 bases and V by 5 bases; bases with no gene match: 9. The CDR3 protein is CASSPGTGVLLNTEAFF. In DNA form, the CDR3 reads TGTGCCAGTAGTCCCGGGACAGGGGTTTTATTGAACACTGAAGCTTTCTTT.

CDR3 amino acids: CASSDSAGGPGELFF. The CDR3 coding sequence is TGTGCCAGCAGTGACTCAGCGGGAGGGCCCGGGGAGCTGTTTTTT. This chain links TRBV6-4 with TRBJ2-2; 10 positions match TRBD2. Germline CDR1 is MRHNA and CDR2 is SNTAGT. The CDR3 totals 15 residues. Trimming at V came to 0 bases and at J to 6 bases, leaving 1 base not matched to a gene.

Notes on this clone: The junction departs from the called germline gene at one end, perhaps through a read error. This chain connects TRBV7-7 to TRBJ2-1; D gene uncertain. There are 15 residues in the CDR3. Germline V gene sequence: CDR1 SSHAT, CDR2 FNYEAQ (reference sequence). CDR3 DNA sequence: TGTGCTAGCACCCCGAGTGGGTCCGGGTCCAATGAGCAGTTCTTC. It specifies CASTPSGSGSNEQFF.

This clone was counted only a few times. The gene calls are TRBV2 and TRBJ2-5, with 8 bases aligning to TRBD1. The CDR3 loop spans 15 amino acids. With V trimmed by 4 bases and J by 3 bases, 7 bases remained unmatched. CDR1 and CDR2 (germline): SNHLY, FYNNEI. The CDR3 loop is CASSVAGTGKETQYF. The CDR3 DNA follows: TGTGCCAGCAGTGTTGCGGGGACAGGTAAAGAGACCCAGTACTTC.

The chain is built from TRBV4-1 and TRBJ2-2; D perhaps matches TRBD2 (6 bases). Germline-derived CDR1 and CDR2 are MGHRA and YSYEKL. This CDR3 is built from 15 residues. V dropped 1 base and J dropped 4 bases, with 10 bases sitting between them. CDR3 sequence reads: CASSQATAGTGELFF. CDR3 nucleotide sequence: TGCGCCAGCAGCCAAGCGACAGCGGGCACCGGGGAGCTGTTTTTT.